The clone carrying this T cell receptor beta chain was seen at least ten times. The CDR3 is made up of 14 amino acids. Germline assignment: CDR1 ENHRY and CDR2 SYGVKD. V lost 7 bases, J lost 3 bases, and 8 bases stayed unmatched. This specimen comes from a study of prognosis after radiotherapy for stage I lung cancer. The authors amplified TCR beta CDR3 from genomic DNA using two-round multiplex PCR. Every TRBV and TRBJ gene had its own specific primer in first-round PCR. Each CDR3 protein is one row after TCRdb ran MiXCR on the multiplex PCR reads. The sample includes around 25,000 distinct CDR3 sequences, around 36% of them seen just once.

The rearrangement uses TRBV10-3 and TRBJ2-7, with 8 bases identical to TRBD2. This TCR was recovered from a donor over 45 with non-small cell lung cancer. The source material was PBMCs, sampled before or after stereotactic body radiation therapy (not recorded which). The CDR3 loop is CAITEREWVYEQYF. The DNA for the CDR3 is TGTGCCATCACGGAGCGGGAGTGGGTCTACGAGCAGTACTTC.